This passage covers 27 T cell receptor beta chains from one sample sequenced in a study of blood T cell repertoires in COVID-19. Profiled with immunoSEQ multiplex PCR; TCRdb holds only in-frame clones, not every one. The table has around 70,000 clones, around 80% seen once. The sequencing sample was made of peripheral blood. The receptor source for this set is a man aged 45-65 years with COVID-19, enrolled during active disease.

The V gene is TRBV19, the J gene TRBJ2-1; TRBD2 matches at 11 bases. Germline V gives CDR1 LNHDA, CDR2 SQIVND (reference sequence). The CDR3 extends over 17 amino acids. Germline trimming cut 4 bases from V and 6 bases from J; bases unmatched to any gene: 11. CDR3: CASSTTLTSGSFNEQFF. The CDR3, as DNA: TGTGCCAGTAGTACTACGCTAACTAGCGGGAGTTTCAATGAGCAGTTCTTC.

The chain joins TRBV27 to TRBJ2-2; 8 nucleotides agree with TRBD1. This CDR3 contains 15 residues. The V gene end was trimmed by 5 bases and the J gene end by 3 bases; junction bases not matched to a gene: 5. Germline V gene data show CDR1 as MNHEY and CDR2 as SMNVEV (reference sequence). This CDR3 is CASSRQGADTGELFF. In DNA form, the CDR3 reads TGTGCCAGCAGTCGCCAGGGGGCGGACACCGGGGAGCTGTTTTTT.

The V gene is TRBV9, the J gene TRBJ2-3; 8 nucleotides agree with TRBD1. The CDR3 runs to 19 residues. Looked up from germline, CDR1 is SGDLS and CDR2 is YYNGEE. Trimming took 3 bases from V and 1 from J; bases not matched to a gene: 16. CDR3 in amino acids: CASSEKPRTAGGGTDTQYF. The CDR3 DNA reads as TGTGCCAGCAGCGAGAAGCCCCGAACCGCAGGGGGCGGCACAGATACGCAGTATTTT.

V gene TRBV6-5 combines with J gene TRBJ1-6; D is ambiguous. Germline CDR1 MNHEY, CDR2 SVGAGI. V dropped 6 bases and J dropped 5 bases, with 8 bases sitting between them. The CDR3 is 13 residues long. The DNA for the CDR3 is TGTGCCAGCAGCCGCTCGGATAATTCACCCCTCCACTTT. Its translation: CASSRSDNSPLHF.

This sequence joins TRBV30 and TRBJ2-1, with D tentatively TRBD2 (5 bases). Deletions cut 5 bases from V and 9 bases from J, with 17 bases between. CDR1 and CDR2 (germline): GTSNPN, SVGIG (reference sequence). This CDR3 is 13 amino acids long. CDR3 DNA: TGTGCCTGGCTTGGTAACGGACTTGGTGAGCAGTTCTTC. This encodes CAWLGNGLGEQFF.

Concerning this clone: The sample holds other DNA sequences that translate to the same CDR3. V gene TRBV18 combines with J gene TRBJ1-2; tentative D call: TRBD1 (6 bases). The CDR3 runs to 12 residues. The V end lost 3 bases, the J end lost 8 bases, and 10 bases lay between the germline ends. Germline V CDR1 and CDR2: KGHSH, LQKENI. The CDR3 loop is CASSPNRDGYTF. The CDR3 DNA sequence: TGTGCCAGCTCACCTAACAGGGACGGCTACACCTTC. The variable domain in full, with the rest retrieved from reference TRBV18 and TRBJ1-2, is NAGVMQNPRHLVRRRGQEARLRCSPMKGHSHVYWYRQLPEEGLKFMVYLQKENIIDESGMPKERFSAEFPKEGPSILRIQQVVRGDSAAYFCASSPNRDGYTFGSGTRLTVV.

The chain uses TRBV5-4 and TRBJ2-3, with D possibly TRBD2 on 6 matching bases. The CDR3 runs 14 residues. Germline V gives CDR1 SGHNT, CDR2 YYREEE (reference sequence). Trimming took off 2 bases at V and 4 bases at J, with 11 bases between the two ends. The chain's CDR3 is CASSFGGTPDTQYF. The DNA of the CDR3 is TGTGCCAGCAGCTTTGGCGGGACCCCAGATACGCAGTATTTT. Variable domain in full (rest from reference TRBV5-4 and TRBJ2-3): ETGVTQSPTHLIKTRGQQVTLRCSSQSGHNTVSWYQQALGQGPQFIFQYYREEENGRGNFPPRFSGLQFPNYSSELNVNALELDDSALYLCASSFGGTPDTQYFGPGTRLTVL.

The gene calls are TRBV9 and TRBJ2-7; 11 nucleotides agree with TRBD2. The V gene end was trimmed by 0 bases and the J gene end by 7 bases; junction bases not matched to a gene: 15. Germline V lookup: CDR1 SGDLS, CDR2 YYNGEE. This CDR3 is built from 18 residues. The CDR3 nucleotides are TGTGCCAGCAGCGTAGCGGCTAGCGGGAGGTTAAAACCGGGTGAGCAGTACTTC. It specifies CASSVAASGRLKPGEQYF.

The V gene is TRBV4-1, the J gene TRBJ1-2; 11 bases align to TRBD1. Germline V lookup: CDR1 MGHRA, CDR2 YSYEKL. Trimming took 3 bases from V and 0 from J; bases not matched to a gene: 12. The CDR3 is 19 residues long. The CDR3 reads CASSHLVRDRGKANYGYTF. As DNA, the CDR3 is TGCGCCAGCAGCCACCTAGTCCGGGACAGGGGGAAAGCTAACTATGGCTACACCTTC.

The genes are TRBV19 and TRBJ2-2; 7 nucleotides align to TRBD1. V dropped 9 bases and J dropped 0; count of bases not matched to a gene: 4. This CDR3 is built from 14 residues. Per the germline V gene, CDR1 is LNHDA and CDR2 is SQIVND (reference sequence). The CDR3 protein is CASAQGANTGELFF. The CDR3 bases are TGTGCCAGCGCCCAGGGGGCGAACACCGGGGAGCTGTTTTTT.

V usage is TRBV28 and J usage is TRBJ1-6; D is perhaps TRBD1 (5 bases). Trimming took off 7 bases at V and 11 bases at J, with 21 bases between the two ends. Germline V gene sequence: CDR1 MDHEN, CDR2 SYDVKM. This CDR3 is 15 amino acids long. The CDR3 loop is CASNLPGEGMAPLHF. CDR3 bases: TGTGCCAGCAATCTGCCGGGGGAGGGTATGGCACCCCTCCACTTT.

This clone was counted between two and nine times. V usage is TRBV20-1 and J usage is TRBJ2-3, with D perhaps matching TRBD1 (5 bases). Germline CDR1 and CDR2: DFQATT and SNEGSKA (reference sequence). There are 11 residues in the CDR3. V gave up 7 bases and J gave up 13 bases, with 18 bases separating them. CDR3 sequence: CSVLTVGVKYF. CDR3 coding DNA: TGCAGTGTTCTCACCGTAGGGGTTAAGTATTTT.

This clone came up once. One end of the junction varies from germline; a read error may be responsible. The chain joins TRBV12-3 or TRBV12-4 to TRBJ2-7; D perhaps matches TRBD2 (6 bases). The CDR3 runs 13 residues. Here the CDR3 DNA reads TGTGCCAGCAGTCCTAGCGACTCCAACGAGCAGTACTTC. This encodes CASSPSDSNEQYF.

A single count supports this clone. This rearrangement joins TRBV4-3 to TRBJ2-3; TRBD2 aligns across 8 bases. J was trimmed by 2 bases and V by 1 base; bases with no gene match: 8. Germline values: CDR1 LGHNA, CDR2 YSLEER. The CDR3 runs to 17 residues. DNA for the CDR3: TGCGCCAGCAGCCAAGTCCTGCGGGGGGCTAACACAGATACGCAGTATTTT. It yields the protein CASSQVLRGANTDTQYF.

The CDR3 sequence is CASSMGRNTGELFF. The DNA of the CDR3 is TGTGCCAGTAGTATGGGGAGGAACACCGGGGAGCTGTTTTTT. The rearrangement links TRBV19 to TRBJ2-2, with D perhaps matching TRBD2 (5 bases). Germline lookup yields CDR1 LNHDA and CDR2 SQIVND (reference sequence). V shed 3 bases and J shed 1 base, with 6 bases lying between them. This CDR3 has 14 residues.

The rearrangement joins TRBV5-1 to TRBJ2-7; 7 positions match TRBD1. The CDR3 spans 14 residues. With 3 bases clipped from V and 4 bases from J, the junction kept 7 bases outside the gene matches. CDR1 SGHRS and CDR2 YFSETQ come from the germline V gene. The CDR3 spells CASSYGQVGYEQYF. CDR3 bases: TGCGCCAGCAGCTACGGACAGGTCGGATACGAGCAGTACTTC.

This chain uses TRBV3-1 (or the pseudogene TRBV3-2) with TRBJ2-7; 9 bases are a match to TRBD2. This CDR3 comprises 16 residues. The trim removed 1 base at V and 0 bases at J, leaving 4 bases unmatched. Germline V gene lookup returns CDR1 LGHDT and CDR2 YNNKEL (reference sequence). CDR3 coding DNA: TGTGCCAGCAGCCAAGGGCTAGCGGGGAGCTCCTACGAGCAGTACTTC. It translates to CASSQGLAGSSYEQYF.

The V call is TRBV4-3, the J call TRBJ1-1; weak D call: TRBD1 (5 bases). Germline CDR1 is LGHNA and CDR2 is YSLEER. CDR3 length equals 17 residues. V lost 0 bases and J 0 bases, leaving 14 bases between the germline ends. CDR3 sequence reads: CASSQDRQGHLNTEAFF. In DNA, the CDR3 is TGCGCCAGCAGCCAAGATCGCCAGGGTCATCTGAACACTGAAGCTTTCTTT.

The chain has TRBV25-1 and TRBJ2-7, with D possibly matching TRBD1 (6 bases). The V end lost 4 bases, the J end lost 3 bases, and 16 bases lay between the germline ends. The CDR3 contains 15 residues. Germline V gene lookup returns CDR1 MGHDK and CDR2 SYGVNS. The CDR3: CASSVTRTAIYEQYF. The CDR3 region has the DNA TGTGCCAGCAGTGTAACCCGGACAGCGATCTACGAGCAGTACTTC.

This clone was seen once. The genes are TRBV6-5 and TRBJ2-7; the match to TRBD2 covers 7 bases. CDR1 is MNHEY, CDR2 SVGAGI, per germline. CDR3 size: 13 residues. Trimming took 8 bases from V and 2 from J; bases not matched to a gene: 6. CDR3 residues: CASGGDGTYEQYF. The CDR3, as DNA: TGTGCCAGCGGGGGGGACGGCACCTACGAGCAGTACTTC.

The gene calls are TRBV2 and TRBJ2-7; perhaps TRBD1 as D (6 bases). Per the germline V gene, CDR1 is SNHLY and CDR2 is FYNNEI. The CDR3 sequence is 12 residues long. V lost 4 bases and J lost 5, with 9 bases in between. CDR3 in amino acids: CASSVQGNEQYF. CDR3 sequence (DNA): TGTGCCAGCAGTGTACAGGGAAACGAGCAGTACTTC.

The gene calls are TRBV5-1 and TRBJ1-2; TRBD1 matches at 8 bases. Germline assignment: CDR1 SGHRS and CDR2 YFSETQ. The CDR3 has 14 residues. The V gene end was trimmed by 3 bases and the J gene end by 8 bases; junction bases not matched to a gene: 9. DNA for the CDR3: TGCGCCAGCAGCTCAACGGACAGGGTTCACGGCTACACCTTC. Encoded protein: CASSSTDRVHGYTF.

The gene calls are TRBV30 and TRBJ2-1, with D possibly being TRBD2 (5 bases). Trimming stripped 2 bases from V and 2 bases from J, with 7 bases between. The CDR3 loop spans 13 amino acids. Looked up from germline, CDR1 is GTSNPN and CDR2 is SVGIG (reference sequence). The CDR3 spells CAWSSGTYNEQFF. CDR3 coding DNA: TGTGCCTGGAGTTCGGGGACCTACAATGAGCAGTTCTTC.

CDR3 DNA sequence: TGTGCCAGCAGTGGCGGGACAGGGGGCGAAAAACTGTTTTTT. Amino acid sequence: CASSGGTGGEKLFF. J is TRBJ1-4 and V is TRBV25-1, with TRBD1 identical over 12 bases. The CDR3 totals 14 residues. CDR1 MGHDK and CDR2 SYGVNS come from the germline V gene. The V gene end was trimmed by 4 bases and the J gene end by 8 bases; junction bases not matched to a gene: 2.

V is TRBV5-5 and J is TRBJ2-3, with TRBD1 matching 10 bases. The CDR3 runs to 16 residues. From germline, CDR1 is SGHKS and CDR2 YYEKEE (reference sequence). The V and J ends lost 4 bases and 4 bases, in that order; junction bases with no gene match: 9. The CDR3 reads CASSDPTGGLADTQYF. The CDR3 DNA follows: TGTGCCAGCAGCGACCCGACAGGGGGCTTAGCAGATACGCAGTATTTT. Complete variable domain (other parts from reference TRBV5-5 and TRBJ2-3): DAGVTQSPTHLIKTRGQQVTLRCSPISGHKSVSWYQQVLGQGPQFIFQYYEKEERGRGNFPDRFSARQFPNYSSELNVNALLLGDSALYLCASSDPTGGLADTQYFGPGTRLTVL.

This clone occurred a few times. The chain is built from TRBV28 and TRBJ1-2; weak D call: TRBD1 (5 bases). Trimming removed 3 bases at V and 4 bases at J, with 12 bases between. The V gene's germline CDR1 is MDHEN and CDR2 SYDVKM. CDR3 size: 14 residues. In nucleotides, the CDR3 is TGTGCCAGCAGTTTGGACAAACTCCTCTATGGCTACACCTTC. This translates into CASSLDKLLYGYTF.

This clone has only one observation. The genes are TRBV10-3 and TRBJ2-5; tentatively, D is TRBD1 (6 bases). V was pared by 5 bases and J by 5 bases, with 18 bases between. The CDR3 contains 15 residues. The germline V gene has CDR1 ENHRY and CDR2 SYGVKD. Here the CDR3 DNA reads TGTGCCATCAGTCCGGCCACAGGGTTGGGGGAGACCCAGTACTTC. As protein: CAISPATGLGETQYF.